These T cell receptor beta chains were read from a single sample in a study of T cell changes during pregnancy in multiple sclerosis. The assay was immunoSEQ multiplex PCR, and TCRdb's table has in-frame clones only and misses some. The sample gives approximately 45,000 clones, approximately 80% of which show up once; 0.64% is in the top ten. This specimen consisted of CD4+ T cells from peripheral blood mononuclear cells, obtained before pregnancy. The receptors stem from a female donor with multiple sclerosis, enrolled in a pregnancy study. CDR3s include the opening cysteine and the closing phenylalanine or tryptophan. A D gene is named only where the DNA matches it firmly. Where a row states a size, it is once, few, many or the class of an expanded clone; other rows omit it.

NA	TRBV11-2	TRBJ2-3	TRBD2	TGTGCCAGCAGCTTAGGCGCGGGAGGAGGGGATACGCAGTATTTT	CASSLGAGGGDTQYF
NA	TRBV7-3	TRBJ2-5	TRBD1	TGTGCCAGCAGCTTAATAGGACAGGGCCCCGAGACCCAGTACTTC	CASSLIGQGPETQYF
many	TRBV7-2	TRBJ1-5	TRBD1	TGTGCCAGCAGCCCAAGACAGGGCAGGCAGCCCCAGCATTTT	CASSPRQGRQPQHF
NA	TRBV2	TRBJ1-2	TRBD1	TGTGCCAGCAGGGGACAGAATAACTATGGCTACACCTTC	CASRGQNNYGYTF
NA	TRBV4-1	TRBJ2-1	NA	TGCGCCAGCAGCCGGGGGGAGCGGGTGACCAACAATGAGCAGTTCTTC	CASSRGERVTNNEQFF
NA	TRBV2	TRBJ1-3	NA	TGTGCCAGCAGTGACCCCCAGGGATCTGGAAACACCATATATTTT	CASSDPQGSGNTIYF
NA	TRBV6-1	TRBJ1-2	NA	TGTGCCAGCAGTGAGCCAGGGTCTCGTGGCTACACCTTC	CASSEPGSRGYTF
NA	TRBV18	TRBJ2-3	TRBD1	TGTGCCAGCTCATCGGACAGGAAAACGGCAACAGATACGCAGTATTTT	CASSSDRKTATDTQYF
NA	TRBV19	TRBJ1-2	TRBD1	TGTGCCAGTAGTGTCGGGACAGGACATTTCTATGGCTACACCTTC	CASSVGTGHFYGYTF
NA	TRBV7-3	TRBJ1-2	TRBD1	TGTGCCAGCAGCTTACAGACAGGGGATGGCTACACCTTC	CASSLQTGDGYTF
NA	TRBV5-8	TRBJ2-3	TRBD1	TGTGCCAGCAGCTTGGGACAGGGCCCAGATACGCAGTATTTT	CASSLGQGPDTQYF
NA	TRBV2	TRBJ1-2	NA	TGTGCCAGCAATCTGGTAAAAACATCTGGCTACACCTTC	CASNLVKTSGYTF
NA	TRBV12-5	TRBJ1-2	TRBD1	TGTGCTAGTGGTACTGACAGGGTCTATGGCTACACCTTC	CASGTDRVYGYTF
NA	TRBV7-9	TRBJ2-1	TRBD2	TGTGCCAGCAGCTTAGTAAGGCTAGCGGACTCCTACAATGAGCAGTTCTTC	CASSLVRLADSYNEQFF
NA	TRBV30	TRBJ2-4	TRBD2	TGTGCCTGGAGTGTAGCGGGAGAGGGCATTCAGTACTTC	CAWSVAGEGIQYF
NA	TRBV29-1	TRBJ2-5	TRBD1	TGCAGCGTTAGACCGGGACAGGCGAGTGAGCAGTACTTC	CSVRPGQASEQYF
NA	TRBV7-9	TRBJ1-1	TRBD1	TGTGCCAGCAGCTTAGAGGCAGGGGGCTTTTCATACGCTGAAGCTTTCTTT	CASSLEAGGFSYAEAFF
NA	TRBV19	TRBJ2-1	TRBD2	TGTGCCAGTACCCGACTAGCGGCTCTTTACTCCAGTGAGCAGTTCTTC	CASTRLAALYSSEQFF
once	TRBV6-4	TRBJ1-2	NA	TGTGCCATCTTAAATTGGGGCGGTAGACACGTCGGCTACACCTTC	CAILNWGGRHVGYTF
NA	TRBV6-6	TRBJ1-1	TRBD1	TGTGCCACCCGACAGGGGTTGGAAACTGAAGCTTTCTTT	CATRQGLETEAFF
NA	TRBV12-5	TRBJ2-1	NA	TGTGCTAGTGGTTTGGGCCAGGGCCACAATGAGCAGTTCTTC	CASGLGQGHNEQFF
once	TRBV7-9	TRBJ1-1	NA	TGTGCCAGCAGCTCCTCGACAGTCAACACTGAAGCTTTCTTT	CASSSSTVNTEAFF
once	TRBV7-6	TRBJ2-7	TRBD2	TGTGCCAGCAGCTTAGAGTTAGCGGGGGGATACGAGCAGTACTTC	CASSLELAGGYEQYF
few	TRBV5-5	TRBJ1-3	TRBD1	TGTGCCAGCAGTTTTCAGGGGGCTTTAGCCGGAAACACCATATATTTT	CASSFQGALAGNTIYF
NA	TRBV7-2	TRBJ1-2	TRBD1	TGTGCCAGCAGCTTAGTTAGGACAGGGGAGGATGGCTACACCTTC	CASSLVRTGEDGYTF
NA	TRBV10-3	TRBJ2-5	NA	TGTGCCATCAGTGAGGGTAGCGAGGGTGAGACCCAGTACTTC	CAISEGSEGETQYF
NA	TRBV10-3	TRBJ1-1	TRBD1	TGTGCCATCAGGGGGGACAGGGGGCTACGGGGGAACACTGAAGCTTTCTTT	CAIRGDRGLRGNTEAFF
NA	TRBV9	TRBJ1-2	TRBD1	TGTGCCAGCAGCCCAGGGGGCAGTGGTTCCTATGGCTACACCTTC	CASSPGGSGSYGYTF
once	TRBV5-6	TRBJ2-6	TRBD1	TGTGCCAGCAGCTTCTGGACAGGGTCGGCTGGGGCCAACGTCCTGACTTTC	CASSFWTGSAGANVLTF
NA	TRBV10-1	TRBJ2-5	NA	TGCGCCAGCAGTGAGCCAACGGCAGGGGAAGAGACCCAGTACTTC	CASSEPTAGEETQYF
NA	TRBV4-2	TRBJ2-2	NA	TGTGCCGGATCTACGGGCGGGGAGCTGTTTTTT	CAGSTGGELFF
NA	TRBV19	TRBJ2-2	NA	TGTGCCAGTAGGGCGGAGGGTTCCGGGGAGCTGTTTTTT	CASRAEGSGELFF
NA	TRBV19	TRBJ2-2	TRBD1	TGTGCCAGTAGTCTGGTTGAGGGGACAGTCTTCACCGGGGAGCTGTTTTTT	CASSLVEGTVFTGELFF
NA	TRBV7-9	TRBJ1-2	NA	TGTGCCAGCAGCCAAGATGGGCAGACCCGATATGGCTACACCTTC	CASSQDGQTRYGYTF
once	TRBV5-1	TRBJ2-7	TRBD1	TGCGCCAGCAGCTTGGAACAGGGGAATGTGCTCGAGCAGTACTTC	CASSLEQGNVLEQYF
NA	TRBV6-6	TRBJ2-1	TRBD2	TGTGCCAGCAAAGGGACTAGCTCCTACAATGAGCAGTTCTTC	CASKGTSSYNEQFF
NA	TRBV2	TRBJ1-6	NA	TGTGCCAGCAGTGAAGCCCCGAACGGGTACCGTTCACCCCTCCACTTT	CASSEAPNGYRSPLHF
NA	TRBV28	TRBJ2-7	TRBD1	TGTGCCAGCAGTTTATTATATGCGGGGACAGGGTTTAATCTCGGTCGGCAGTACTTC	CASSLLYAGTGFNLGRQYF
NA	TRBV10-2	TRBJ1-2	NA	TGCGCCACCTCGGGGGGGGCTAACTATGGCTACACCTTC	CATSGGANYGYTF
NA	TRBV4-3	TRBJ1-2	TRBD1	TGCGCCAGCAGCCGTCGACAGGGTTACAACTATGGCTACACCTTC	CASSRRQGYNYGYTF
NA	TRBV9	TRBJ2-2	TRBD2	TGTGCCAGCAGCGTTGGGGGGGTCACCGGGGAGCTGTTTTTT	CASSVGGVTGELFF
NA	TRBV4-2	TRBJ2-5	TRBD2	TGTGCCAGCAGCCAAGGGACTAGTAGTGAGACCCAGTACTTC	CASSQGTSSETQYF
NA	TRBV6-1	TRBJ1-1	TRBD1	TGTGCCAGCATCCCAGGGACAGCGAACACTGAAGCTTTCTTT	CASIPGTANTEAFF
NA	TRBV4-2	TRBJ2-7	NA	TGTGCCAGCAGCCAATTCGGCTTGGGAGGGGGACACTACGAGCAGTACTTC	CASSQFGLGGGHYEQYF
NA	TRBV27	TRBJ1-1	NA	TGTGCCAGCAGTTTATCCCCAGGAATGAACACTGAAGCTTTCTTT	CASSLSPGMNTEAFF
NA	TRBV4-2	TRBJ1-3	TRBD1	TGTGCCAGCAGCCCGGGGACAGGGGAATTGGGGACTGGAAACACCATATATTTT	CASSPGTGELGTGNTIYF
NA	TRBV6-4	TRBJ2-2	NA	TGTGCCAGCAGGGAGGGGCTGTTGATCGGGGAGCTGTTTTTT	CASREGLLIGELFF